Listed below are T cell receptor beta chains from one sample, sequenced in a study of T cells in Graves' hyperthyroidism and ophthalmopathy. TCRdb ran MiXCR on the multiplex PCR reads and lists one entry per CDR3 protein. The sample has hundreds of thousands of distinct CDR3 sequences; roughly 15% are singletons. Sequenced input: blood. Receptor source: a man aged 18 to 35 with Graves' ophthalmopathy. Both conserved end residues are part of each CDR3. Fields, in order: CDR3 DNA, CDR3 protein, J gene, V gene, D gene, clone size, CDR3 length. The D gene is left open where the match is weak. Size is omitted from some rows. Given values are once, few, many or a class for expanded clones.

TGTGCCAGCAGCCGAGAGGGGCTGGCCGGGGAGCTGTTTTTT | CASSREGLAGELFF | TRBJ2-2 | TRBV11-2 | NA | many | 14
TGTGCCAGCAGCTTACTAGGACTAGCGGCCTCCTACGAGCAGTACTTC | CASSLLGLAASYEQYF | TRBJ2-7 | TRBV7-2 | TRBD2 | many | 16
TGTGCCAGCAGCTTAGCGCAGGGGTCGAACACCGGGGAGCTGTTTTTT | CASSLAQGSNTGELFF | TRBJ2-2 | TRBV7-2 | NA | many | 16
TGTGCCATCAGTGAGAGGCCAGGGTATCAGCCCCAGCATTTT | CAISERPGYQPQHF | TRBJ1-5 | TRBV10-3 | NA | few | 14
TGCAGCGCCCTTGGACAGGGTCACAATGAGCAGTTCTTC | CSALGQGHNEQFF | TRBJ2-1 | TRBV29-1 | TRBD1 | many | 13
TGCGCCAGCAGCCACAAAGCGGCCAGCACAGATACGCAGTATTTT | CASSHKAASTDTQYF | TRBJ2-3 | TRBV4-1 | NA | many | 15
TGTGCCAGCAGCGCGAAAGGGGACAGGGTAATGGTCGGGGAGCTGTTTTTT | CASSAKGDRVMVGELFF | TRBJ2-2 | TRBV7-9 | TRBD1 | few | 17
TGCAGTGCTAGAGACAGGGTCTCTGGAAACACCATATATTTT | CSARDRVSGNTIYF | TRBJ1-3 | TRBV20-1 | NA | NA | 14
TGTGCCAGCAGATCAGGACTCCGCTACGAGCAGTACTTC | CASRSGLRYEQYF | TRBJ2-7 | TRBV11-2 | NA | many | 13
TGCGCCAGCAGTGAAGCAGGGGAACCCTACGAGCAGTACTTC | CASSEAGEPYEQYF | TRBJ2-7 | TRBV10-1 | NA | NA | 14
TGTGCCAGTAGTATCGGGACAGGACGTTATAGCAATCAGCCCCAGCATTTT | CASSIGTGRYSNQPQHF | TRBJ1-5 | TRBV19 | TRBD1 | NA | 17
TGCAGTGCTAGATCCGGGACCTACGAGCAGTACTTC | CSARSGTYEQYF | TRBJ2-7 | TRBV20-1 | NA | many | 12
TGTGCCAGCAGCCCCGATGGACCACGGGGAGATACGCAGTATTTT | CASSPDGPRGDTQYF | TRBJ2-3 | TRBV4-2 | NA | NA | 15
TGTGCCAGCAGCCAATCCCAGGGGACGACAGGGGTCTCCTACGAGCAGTACTTC | CASSQSQGTTGVSYEQYF | TRBJ2-7 | TRBV4-2 | TRBD1 | many | 18
TGTGCCAGCAGTCCCGGACAGCTCACCGGGGAGCTGTTTTTT | CASSPGQLTGELFF | TRBJ2-2 | TRBV7-9 | NA | many | 14
TGCAGTGCTAGTCTTAGCGGGGGCTCGGGTGAGCAGTACTTC | CSASLSGGSGEQYF | TRBJ2-7 | TRBV20-1 | TRBD2 | many | 14
TGTGCCAGTAGTCTCTCTAGGGGGGACAGGCCCTACGAGCAGTACTTC | CASSLSRGDRPYEQYF | TRBJ2-7 | TRBV19 | TRBD1 | many | 16
TGTGCCAGTAGTATCATAGCGGGGAACTCCTACGAGCAGTACTTC | CASSIIAGNSYEQYF | TRBJ2-7 | TRBV19 | TRBD2 | few | 15
TGTGCCAGCAGTTTAGGGACAGACCTAATGGATGGCTACACCTTC | CASSLGTDLMDGYTF | TRBJ1-2 | TRBV27 | TRBD1 | many | 15
TGTGCCAGCAGCGTAGCTCCAGGTATCGGCACAGATACGCAGTATTTT | CASSVAPGIGTDTQYF | TRBJ2-3 | TRBV9 | NA | NA | 16
TGTGCCTGGAGGACAGACAGTCCCGGTGGCTACACCTTC | CAWRTDSPGGYTF | TRBJ1-2 | TRBV30 | NA | many | 13
TGTGCCAGCAGGATAGTAGGCAGAGGGGATGAGCAGTTCTTC | CASRIVGRGDEQFF | TRBJ2-1 | TRBV5-4 | NA | many | 14
TGTGCCTGGAAAAGGAAAATAGCGGGGGGCACGGGGGAGCTGTTTTTT | CAWKRKIAGGTGELFF | TRBJ2-2 | TRBV30 | TRBD2 | NA | 16
TGCGCCAGCAGCTTGGGCGGGACTGGAGCCTACGAGCAGTACTTC | CASSLGGTGAYEQYF | TRBJ2-7 | TRBV5-1 | NA | many | 15